This passage covers 31 T cell receptor beta chains from one sample sequenced in a study of blood T cell repertoires in COVID-19. The data were produced by immunoSEQ multiplex PCR, yet TCRdb's version contains in-frame clones alone and is incomplete. The data show about 230,000 clones, approximately 90% seen once. The specimen was peripheral blood. These receptors all stem from a man aged 25 to 40 with COVID-19, enrolled during active disease.

This chain joins TRBV10-3 and TRBJ2-7; the D gene is possibly TRBD1 (5 bases). V lost 3 bases to trimming and J lost 4 bases, with 16 bases between them. This CDR3 contains 15 residues. Per germline, CDR1 ENHRY and CDR2 SYGVKD. Written as DNA, the CDR3 is TGTGCCATCAGTGATGAAGGCACAGGTAAGTACGAGCAGTACTTC. Protein sequence: CAISDEGTGKYEQYF.

The chain employs TRBV27 and TRBJ2-7; D uncertain. Trimming removed 5 bases at V and 3 bases at J, with 11 bases between. Germline-derived CDR1 and CDR2 are MNHEY and SMNVEV (reference sequence). The CDR3 has 13 residues. The CDR3 protein is CASSTRSYYEQYF. CDR3 in DNA: TGTGCCAGCAGTACTCGGTCTTACTACGAGCAGTACTTC.

This chain connects TRBV2 to TRBJ2-5; D perhaps matches TRBD2 (6 bases). Looked up from germline, CDR1 is SNHLY and CDR2 is FYNNEI. There are 13 residues in the CDR3. The germline V and J ends were trimmed by 8 bases and 5 bases, with 15 bases remaining between them. The CDR3 DNA is TGTGCCAGCGGAGGGATGGGGTTGGAGACCCAGTACTTC. This translates into CASGGMGLETQYF.

The chain joins TRBV12-3 or TRBV12-4 to TRBJ2-7; D remains ambiguous. The length of the CDR3 is 12 residues. Trimming cost V 6 bases and J 1 base, with 7 bases left between them. The CDR3 region has the DNA TGTGCCAGCAGCCTTATTTCCTACGAGCAGTACTTC. Translation: CASSLISYEQYF.

This clone was seen once. The chain combines TRBV28 with TRBJ1-3, with D maybe TRBD1 (5 bases). Germline V lookup: CDR1 MDHEN, CDR2 SYDVKM. The CDR3 has 15 amino acids. Trimming stripped 5 bases from V and 4 bases from J, with 15 bases between. CDR3 DNA sequence: TGTGCCAGCAGTCGCAGGCTGGGGCCCGGAAACACCATATATTTT. Amino acids: CASSRRLGPGNTIYF.

The chain combines TRBV11-2 with TRBJ2-1, with a weak D call TRBD2 (6 bases). The germline V gene encodes CDR1 SGHAT and CDR2 FQNNGV. The CDR3 is made up of 12 amino acids. V lost 6 bases and J lost 10, with 13 bases in between. The CDR3 loop is CASRGAGGEQFF. CDR3 sequence (DNA): TGTGCCAGCAGGGGAGCTGGGGGGGAGCAGTTCTTC.

This clone was counted only a few times. The chain couples TRBV29-1 to TRBJ2-7; 10 nucleotides match TRBD2. CDR1 is SQVTM, CDR2 ANQGSEA, per germline. The CDR3 spans 17 residues. The V and J ends lost 7 bases and 3 bases, in that order; junction bases with no gene match: 18. The CDR3 nucleotides are TGCAGCGGCGGGAGGTCCCCACGACTAGCGGGCAACTACGAGCAGTACTTC. Its protein product is CSGGRSPRLAGNYEQYF.

The rearrangement links TRBV5-5 to TRBJ1-2; 7 bases map to TRBD1. Germline CDR1 is SGHKS and CDR2 is YYEKEE (reference sequence). The CDR3 length is 16 residues. J gave up 2 bases and V 2 bases, and 9 bases lay outside the gene matches. The CDR3 region has the DNA TGTGCCAGCAGCTTCCGAGGGGACAGTACGAACTATGGCTACACCTTC. It yields the protein CASSFRGDSTNYGYTF. Using reference TRBV5-5 and TRBJ1-2 for the parts outside the CDR3, the full variable domain is DAGVTQSPTHLIKTRGQQVTLRCSPISGHKSVSWYQQVLGQGPQFIFQYYEKEERGRGNFPDRFSARQFPNYSSELNVNALLLGDSALYLCASSFRGDSTNYGYTFGSGTRLTVV.

The rearrangement links TRBV9 to TRBJ2-7; 12 bases fit TRBD2. CDR1 is SGDLS and CDR2 is YYNGEE in the germline V gene. The CDR3 runs 16 residues. V was pared by 0 bases and J by 4 bases, with 5 bases of the junction left unmatched. The CDR3 here is CASSVALAGGPYEQYF. CDR3 nucleotide sequence: TGTGCCAGCAGCGTAGCTCTAGCGGGGGGGCCTTACGAGCAGTACTTC.

This clone was seen a single time. The chain links TRBV18 to TRBJ1-4; 10 bases fit TRBD1. Germline V CDR1 and CDR2: KGHSH, LQKENI. With V trimmed by 3 bases and J by 8 bases, 6 bases remained unmatched. The CDR3 consists of 15 residues. The CDR3 region is CASSPRTGGGEKLFF. The CDR3 DNA sequence: TGTGCCAGCTCACCCCGGACAGGGGGTGGAGAAAAACTGTTTTTT. The variable domain in full, completed from reference TRBV18 and TRBJ1-4, reads NAGVMQNPRHLVRRRGQEARLRCSPMKGHSHVYWYRQLPEEGLKFMVYLQKENIIDESGMPKERFSAEFPKEGPSILRIQQVVRGDSAAYFCASSPRTGGGEKLFFGSGTQLSVL.

This CDR3 is CASSGPDRGRGNSPLHF. As DNA, the CDR3 is TGTGCCAGCAGCGGGCCCGACAGGGGGCGAGGGAATTCACCCCTCCACTTT. The gene calls are TRBV21-1 and TRBJ1-6; the table's TRBD1 call for D was not verified on the DNA. TRBV21-1 is a documented pseudogene. This CDR3 spans 17 amino acids.

The chain has TRBV6-5 and TRBJ1-1, with D perhaps matching TRBD1 (5 bases). V lost 0 bases, J lost 6 bases, and 17 bases lay in between. The length of the CDR3 is 16 residues. The germline CDR1 and CDR2 sequences are MNHEY and SVGAGI. CDR3 region: CASSYSKFRGFPEAFF. The CDR3 region has the DNA TGTGCCAGCAGTTACTCGAAGTTTAGGGGCTTCCCTGAAGCTTTCTTT.

This chain uses TRBV27 with TRBJ2-3; the match to TRBD2 covers 15 bases. Germline-derived CDR1 and CDR2 are MNHEY and SMNVEV (reference sequence). Unmatched junction bases numbered 10, after V lost 3 bases and J lost 3 bases. The CDR3 consists of 19 residues. Here the CDR3 DNA reads TGTGCCAGCAGTTTTTCCCCTGGACTAGCGGGGGGGTCAACAGATACGCAGTATTTT. Residues: CASSFSPGLAGGSTDTQYF.

V usage is TRBV5-4 and J usage is TRBJ1-2; the match to TRBD1 covers 10 bases. The germline CDR1 and CDR2 sequences are SGHNT and YYREEE (reference sequence). V dropped 0 bases and J dropped 6; count of bases not matched to a gene: 2. The CDR3 contains 14 residues. CDR3 sequence: CASSLGTGGNGYTF. The CDR3 DNA sequence: TGTGCCAGCAGCTTGGGGACAGGGGGTAATGGCTACACCTTC.

This sequence joins TRBV5-1 and TRBJ1-6; TRBD1 agrees at 7 bases. The V gene's germline CDR1 is SGHRS and CDR2 YFSETQ. There are 16 residues in the CDR3. The ends lost 4 bases at V and 7 bases at J; junction bases unmatched: 11. For the CDR3, the DNA is TGCGCCAGCAGCGCCCCGACAGGGCTGAAGAATTCACCCCTCCACTTT. Its translation: CASSAPTGLKNSPLHF.

The rearrangement uses TRBV6-5 and TRBJ2-1, with 9 nucleotides matching TRBD1. Unmatched junction bases numbered 13, after V lost 6 bases and J lost 10 bases. Per the germline V gene, CDR1 is MNHEY and CDR2 is SVGAGI. The CDR3 totals 15 residues. The CDR3 loop is CASRPTGQGPVEQFF. The DNA of the CDR3 is TGTGCCAGCAGACCCACGGGACAGGGACCTGTGGAGCAGTTCTTC.

The rearrangement links TRBV27 to TRBJ2-1, with 8 nucleotides matching TRBD2. J gave up 4 bases and V 0 bases, and 2 bases lay outside the gene matches. There are 15 residues in the CDR3. Looked up from germline, CDR1 is MNHEY and CDR2 is SMNVEV (reference sequence). The CDR3 region is CASSLSPGGYNEQFF. CDR3 coding DNA: TGTGCCAGCAGTTTATCACCGGGGGGGTACAATGAGCAGTTCTTC.

The genes are TRBV7-2 and TRBJ2-7; the match to TRBD2 covers 9 bases. This CDR3 comprises 15 residues. Per the germline V gene, CDR1 is SGHTA and CDR2 is FQGNSA. The J segment lost 3 bases and the V segment lost 1 base, leaving 4 bases of the junction unmatched. The DNA of the CDR3 is TGTGCCAGCAGCTTAGTAGCGGGAGCGAGCTACGAGCAGTACTTC. This encodes CASSLVAGASYEQYF.

CDR3 DNA: TGTGCCAGCAGCCTTGACCCGACAGGGCGAACAGATACGCAGTATTTT. This encodes CASSLDPTGRTDTQYF. The chain links TRBV9 to TRBJ2-3, with 7 nucleotides matching TRBD1. Germline lookup yields CDR1 SGDLS and CDR2 YYNGEE. The V and J ends lost 4 bases and 3 bases, in that order; junction bases with no gene match: 11. This CDR3 contains 16 residues. The whole variable domain, filled in from reference TRBV9 and TRBJ2-3, reads DSGVTQTPKHLITATGQRVTLRCSPRSGDLSVYWYQQSLDQGLQFLIQYYNGEERAKGNILERFSAQQFPDLHSELNLSSLELGDSALYFCASSLDPTGRTDTQYFGPGTRLTVL.

V is TRBV29-1 and J is TRBJ1-4; D unresolved. V was clipped by 6 bases and J by 3 bases, with 8 bases between them. The CDR3 totals 12 residues. Germline V gene lookup returns CDR1 SQVTM and CDR2 ANQGSEA. Here the CDR3 DNA reads TGCAGCGTGGGTGGAGCTAATGAAAAACTGTTTTTT. This gives the protein CSVGGANEKLFF.

The chain carries TRBV25-1 and TRBJ1-1, with TRBD1 matching 7 bases. Germline CDR1 is MGHDK and CDR2 is SYGVNS. CDR3 length: 15 amino acids. J lost 2 bases, V lost 0 bases, and 3 bases had no gene match. The CDR3: CASSEYRGSNTEAFF. CDR3 nucleotides: TGTGCCAGCAGTGAATACAGGGGGAGCAACACTGAAGCTTTCTTT. The full variable domain, its missing parts supplied by reference TRBV25-1 and TRBJ1-1, is EADIYQTPRYLVIGTGKKITLECSQTMGHDKMYWYQQDPGMELHLIHYSYGVNSTEKGDLSSESTVSRIRTEHFPLTLESARPSHTSQYLCASSEYRGSNTEAFFGQGTRLTVV.

This clone has a single count. The chain combines TRBV15 with TRBJ1-5; weak D call: TRBD1 (5 bases). Trimming pared 1 base from V and 3 bases from J, leaving 13 bases between. Germline V gene sequence: CDR1 LNHNV, CDR2 YYDKDF (reference sequence). The CDR3 has 16 residues. The CDR3 DNA sequence: TGTGCCACCAGCAGAGGCCTAGGGACTCTCAATCAGCCCCAGCATTTT. Protein sequence: CATSRGLGTLNQPQHF.

V usage is TRBV19 and J usage is TRBJ2-1; D is undetermined. The CDR3 covers 17 residues. The germline V gene has CDR1 LNHDA and CDR2 SQIVND (reference sequence). Trimming took off 5 bases at V and 2 bases at J, with 19 bases between the two ends. CDR3: CASSFLLSSTTYNEQFF. CDR3 bases: TGTGCCAGTAGTTTCCTCCTCTCAAGCACTACCTACAATGAGCAGTTCTTC.

The chain employs TRBV12-5 and TRBJ2-1; D is ambiguous. The CDR3 has 12 residues. The V gene's germline CDR1 is LGHNT and CDR2 FRNRAP. Trimming shortened V by 1 base and J by 5 bases, and 3 bases separated the two germline ends. The CDR3 loop is CASGLDNNEQFF. The CDR3 DNA reads as TGTGCTAGTGGTTTGGACAACAATGAGCAGTTCTTC.

This clone was seen once. The V and J genes are TRBV3-1 (or the pseudogene TRBV3-2) and TRBJ1-2; 10 bases align to TRBD1. V lost 2 bases to trimming and J lost 5 bases; unmatched junction nucleotides: 5. The CDR3 has 15 residues. Germline V CDR1 and CDR2: LGHDT, YNNKEL (reference sequence). CDR3: CASSQLGDRGYGYTF. Written as DNA, the CDR3 is TGTGCCAGCAGCCAACTGGGGGACAGGGGATATGGCTACACCTTC.

J is TRBJ1-2 and V is TRBV4-1; D is undetermined. Germline loops: CDR1 MGHRA, CDR2 YSYEKL. There are 16 residues in the CDR3. V was clipped by 1 base and J by 2 bases, with 14 bases between them. DNA for the CDR3: TGCGCCAGCAGCCAAGTGGACTCACTGGGAAACTATGGCTACACCTTC. It codes for CASSQVDSLGNYGYTF.

This sequence joins TRBV19 and TRBJ1-2, with D uncertain. The CDR3 extends over 14 amino acids. Germline CDR1 and CDR2: LNHDA and SQIVND (reference sequence). Deletions cut 10 bases from V and 5 bases from J, with 20 bases between. The CDR3: CATSQTGSLYGYTF. The CDR3 coding sequence is TGTGCCACCAGCCAAACCGGGTCCCTTTATGGCTACACCTTC.

The genes are TRBV24-1 and TRBJ2-2; TRBD2 is a possible D gene (5 bases). Germline V CDR1 and CDR2: KGHDR, SFDVKD. Trimming removed 1 base at V and 10 bases at J, with 9 bases between. The CDR3 runs to 13 residues. CDR3 bases: TGTGCCACCAGTGATTTCAAGGGAGCGGAGCTGTTTTTT. Translated: CATSDFKGAELFF.

V and J are TRBV19 and TRBJ2-2; TRBD1 is a possible D gene (6 bases). V was trimmed by 1 base and J by 1 base, leaving 13 bases between them. This CDR3 region has 17 residues. Germline V lookup: CDR1 LNHDA, CDR2 SQIVND (reference sequence). Here the CDR3 reads CASSIARGRGNTGELFF. CDR3 coding DNA: TGTGCCAGTAGTATAGCCAGGGGCAGGGGGAACACCGGGGAGCTGTTTTTT.

This rearrangement joins TRBV9 to TRBJ2-2; 10 nucleotides line up with TRBD2. The germline gives CDR1 SGDLS, CDR2 YYNGEE. Trimming removed 4 bases from V and 2 bases from J; junction bases left unmatched: 8. This CDR3 is 17 amino acids long. The DNA of the CDR3 is TGTGCCAGCAGCTCTTCTCTAGCGGGAGTCAACACCGGGGAGCTGTTTTTT. Translated, it gives CASSSSLAGVNTGELFF.

This sequence joins TRBV4-3 and TRBJ1-1; TRBD1 might be the D (6 bases). Germline V gene sequence: CDR1 LGHNA, CDR2 YSLEER. V was clipped by 3 bases and J by 0 bases, with 11 bases between them. The length of the CDR3 is 15 residues. The CDR3 loop is CASSHLRTVNTEAFF. The CDR3 DNA is TGCGCCAGCAGCCACCTTCGGACAGTGAACACTGAAGCTTTCTTT.